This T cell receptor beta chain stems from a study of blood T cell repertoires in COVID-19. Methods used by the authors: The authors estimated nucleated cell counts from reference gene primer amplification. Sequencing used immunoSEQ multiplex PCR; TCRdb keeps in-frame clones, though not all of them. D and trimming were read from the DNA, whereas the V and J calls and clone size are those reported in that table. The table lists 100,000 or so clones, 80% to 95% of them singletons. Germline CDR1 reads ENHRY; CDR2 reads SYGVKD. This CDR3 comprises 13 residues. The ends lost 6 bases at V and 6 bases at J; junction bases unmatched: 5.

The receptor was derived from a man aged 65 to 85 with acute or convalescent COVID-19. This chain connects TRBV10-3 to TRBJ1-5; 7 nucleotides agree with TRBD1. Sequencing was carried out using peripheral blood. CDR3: CAISTGAGQPQHF. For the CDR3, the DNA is TGTGCCATCAGCACAGGGGCGGGTCAGCCCCAGCATTTT.